This TCR beta chain was found in a study of blood T cell repertoires in COVID-19. Turning to the study itself: Sample material is recorded as cDNA or gDNA derived from T cells, B-cell-depleted T cells, or PBMCs.

Original processing notes: Nucleated cell number was recorded as an estimate derived from reference gene primer amplification. The table came from immunoSEQ multiplex PCR; TCRdb's copy has only in-frame clones and leaves some out. V and J calls and clone size come straight from that table; D and trimming were deduced from the DNA. Of some 250,000 clones in the sample, around 84% were seen once. V shed 6 bases and J shed 4 bases, with 15 bases lying between them. The CDR3 totals 14 residues. In germline, CDR1 is SGHTA, CDR2 FQGNSA. Participants came from roughly 25 US areas, aged roughly 18 to 95 years. Resolution of symptoms, clearance, or two negative PCRs was present in recovered Cohort 3 donors.

Sequencing was carried out using PBMCs or T cells enriched from blood (not recorded which). This sequence was found in a man younger than 30 who had recovered from COVID-19. The chain carries TRBV7-2 and TRBJ1-2; a possible D gene is TRBD1 (5 bases). The chain's CDR3 is CASSGGTAGYGYTF. For the CDR3, the DNA is TGTGCCAGCAGTGGGGGGACCGCTGGCTATGGCTACACCTTC.